Presented here are 12 T cell receptor beta chains from one specimen sequenced in a study of naive and memory T cell subsets. An equimolar mix of two oligonucleotides served as the beta constant-region primer for TRBC1 and TRBC2. One entry per CDR3 protein, called by TCRdb with MiXCR from the UMI-ligation and nested PCR reads. The repertoire holds over 4,500 distinct CDR3 sequences, with 7% as singletons. Material: effector memory CD8+ T cells from blood. This sample's subset: effector memory, CD45RA- CD27-. The receptors shown here come from a human donor in good health.

This clonotype is labeled medium-sized. V is TRBV20-1 and J is TRBJ2-3, with D possibly TRBD1 on 6 matching bases. CDR3 size: 17 residues. The V gene's germline CDR1 is DFQATT and CDR2 SNEGSKA (reference sequence). Deletions cut 3 bases from V and 0 bases from J, with 19 bases between. The CDR3 DNA is TGCAGTGCTAGCGCTATAAAACAGGGCACTAGCACAGATACGCAGTATTTT. Encoded protein: CSASAIKQGTSTDTQYF.

This clonotype was detected many times. This chain links TRBV6-6 with TRBJ2-2, with TRBD1 identical over 7 bases. CDR3 length: 17 amino acids. The ends lost 1 base at V and 1 base at J; junction bases unmatched: 6. The germline CDR1 and CDR2 sequences are MNHNY and SVGAGI (reference sequence). The CDR3 loop is CASSYFPGQRNTGELFF. The DNA for the CDR3 is TGTGCCAGCAGTTACTTCCCGGGACAGCGGAACACCGGGGAGCTGTTTTTT.

There are many counts of this clonotype. The V and J genes are TRBV6-4 and TRBJ2-3; 15 nucleotides align to TRBD2. Germline CDR1 and CDR2: MRHNA and SNTAGT. The CDR3 has 16 amino acids. The J segment lost 4 bases and the V segment lost 2 bases, leaving 1 base of the junction unmatched. The chain's CDR3 is CASSDGTSGGPDTQYF. The CDR3 nucleotides read TGTGCCAGCAGTGACGGGACTAGCGGGGGGCCAGATACGCAGTATTTT.

The V and J genes are TRBV10-3 and TRBJ2-1, with a possible D match to TRBD2 (7 bases). Germline V gene lookup returns CDR1 ENHRY and CDR2 SYGVKD. V was cut by 4 bases and J by 3 bases, with 16 bases left in between. The CDR3 is 16 amino acids. This CDR3 reads CAISVGGEGDYNEQFF. The CDR3 region has the DNA TGTGCCATCAGTGTAGGCGGGGAGGGGGACTACAATGAGCAGTTCTTC.

The chain links TRBV5-4 to TRBJ2-1; D remains ambiguous. The CDR3 is 13 residues long. The V and J ends lost 4 bases and 5 bases respectively, with 10 bases between them. Germline CDR1 is SGHNT and CDR2 is YYREEE (reference sequence). CDR3 in amino acids: CASSPTPNNEQFF. The DNA for the CDR3 is TGTGCCAGCAGCCCGACCCCCAACAATGAGCAGTTCTTC. The full variable domain, in which reference TRBV5-4 and TRBJ2-1 provide the parts outside the CDR3, is ETGVTQSPTHLIKTRGQQVTLRCSSQSGHNTVSWYQQALGQGPQFIFQYYREEENGRGNFPPRFSGLQFPNYSSELNVNALELDDSALYLCASSPTPNNEQFFGPGTRLTVL.

This clonotype was detected many times. The rearrangement uses TRBV4-2 and TRBJ2-7; tentatively, D is TRBD2 (7 bases). Deletions cut 3 bases from V and 6 bases from J, with 15 bases between. This CDR3 contains 14 residues. Germline CDR1 and CDR2: LGHNA and YNFKEQ. CDR3 DNA sequence: TGTGCCAGCAGCCAGAATAAGGGGGGGCCCGAGCAGTACTTC. It specifies CASSQNKGGPEQYF.

This clonotype was recorded a few times. V gene TRBV28 combines with J gene TRBJ2-1; the D call may be TRBD1 or TRBD2 (6 bases each). The CDR3 runs 14 residues. The V end lost 5 bases, the J end lost 6 bases, and 14 bases lay between the germline ends. Germline CDR1 reads MDHEN; CDR2 reads SYDVKM. DNA of the CDR3: TGTGCCAGCAGTCAGCCTGAGGGGGGCAATGAGCAGTTCTTC. It is translated as CASSQPEGGNEQFF.

The chain carries TRBV7-8 and TRBJ1-4, with TRBD1 matching over 7 bases. Germline loops: CDR1 SGHVS, CDR2 FQNEAQ. V was pared by 2 bases and J by 8 bases, with 8 bases of the junction left unmatched. The CDR3 is 15 amino acids. The DNA for the CDR3 is TGTGCCAGCAGCTTAAACAGGGGTGTGTTGGAAAAACTGTTTTTT. This translates into CASSLNRGVLEKLFF.

This clonotype has ten or more counts. The rearrangement uses TRBV6-2 or TRBV6-3 and TRBJ2-1; 10 bases are a match to TRBD2. The V gene's germline CDR1 is MNHEY and CDR2 SVGEGT. This CDR3 has 15 amino acids. The V segment lost 2 bases and the J segment 6 bases; nucleotides outside the gene matches: 4. CDR3 coding DNA: TGTGCCAGCAGTTACGGGCTAGCGGGGGCCAATGAGCAGTTCTTC. Residues: CASSYGLAGANEQFF.

By frequency in the sample, this clonotype is medium-sized. CDR3 amino acids: CASSSGTREVSYEQYF. The DNA of the CDR3 is TGTGCCAGCAGCTCCGGGACAAGGGAAGTCTCCTACGAGCAGTACTTC. This sequence joins TRBV12-3 or TRBV12-4 and TRBJ2-7, with D possibly being TRBD1 (6 bases). V was trimmed by 6 bases and J by 0 bases, leaving 18 bases between them. This CDR3 spans 16 amino acids.

The chain links TRBV6-2 or TRBV6-3 to TRBJ2-7; the D is unclear. With 2 bases removed from V and 4 bases from J, the gap between germline ends came to 15 bases. CDR1 is MNHEY, CDR2 SVGEGT, per germline. This CDR3 comprises 15 residues. CDR3 region: CASSYVAGGAYEQYF. CDR3 DNA: TGTGCCAGCAGTTACGTGGCAGGCGGCGCTTACGAGCAGTACTTC.

Many counts were recorded for this clonotype. The gene calls are TRBV15 and TRBJ2-6; possibly TRBD1 for D (5 bases). This CDR3 is 16 amino acids long. V lost 3 bases and J 1 base, leaving 10 bases between the germline ends. Germline CDR1 LNHNV, CDR2 YYDKDF (reference sequence). CDR3 nucleotide sequence: TGTGCCACCAGCAGCAGGGTTGGGTCTGGGGCCAACGTCCTGACTTTC. Its protein is CATSSRVGSGANVLTF.